This TCR beta chain appears in the sequencing data of a study of T cells after yellow fever vaccination. This clonotype was counted only a few times. TCRdb reanalysed the 5' RACE reads using MiXCR and keeps one entry per CDR3 protein. The sample yields roughly 500,000 distinct CDR3 sequences, 15% to 20% seen once. Trimming at V came to 6 bases and at J to 4 bases, leaving 12 bases not matched to a gene. Per the germline V gene, CDR1 is MNHEY and CDR2 is SVGEGT. The CDR3 sequence is 16 residues long. This receptor was taken from a man aged 25 to 45 who received the YFV17D yellow fever vaccine. Source: PBMCs, taken 15 days after the yellow fever booster vaccination. The chain has TRBV6-2 or TRBV6-3 and TRBJ2-5, with TRBD1 identical over 9 bases. Here the CDR3 DNA reads TGTGCCAGCAGAACCCCTCCGGGACAGGGAGTAGAGACCCAGTACTTC. This encodes CASRTPPGQGVETQYF.